This T cell receptor beta chain was profiled in a study of T-cell memory formation after mild COVID-19. Points from the study as a whole: Researchers found some responding clones in pre-infection memory, a sign that cross-reactive memory joined.

This clonotype was seen only a few times. Its cognate antigen is unknown. Each CDR3 protein is one row after TCRdb ran MiXCR on the 5' RACE reads. The profile covers a few hundred thousand distinct CDR3 sequences, with around 15% appearing a single time and roughly 24% taken by the ten largest. Looked up from germline, CDR1 is KGHSH and CDR2 is LQKENI. Between the trimmed V and J ends, which lost 2 bases and 2 bases, there was a span of 4 bases. The CDR3 is made up of 13 amino acids. This chain connects TRBV18 to TRBJ1-5; D is unresolved. The clonotype was recovered from a man between 18 and 35 years old who had mild COVID-19 (a few samples of this study predate the infection). Cell type and time point are not known. The sequenced material came from PBMCs or a T cell subset sorted from them (not recorded which). CDR3 in amino acids: CASSPAGNQPQHF. The CDR3 nucleotides read TGTGCCAGCTCACCAGCCGGCAATCAGCCCCAGCATTTT.